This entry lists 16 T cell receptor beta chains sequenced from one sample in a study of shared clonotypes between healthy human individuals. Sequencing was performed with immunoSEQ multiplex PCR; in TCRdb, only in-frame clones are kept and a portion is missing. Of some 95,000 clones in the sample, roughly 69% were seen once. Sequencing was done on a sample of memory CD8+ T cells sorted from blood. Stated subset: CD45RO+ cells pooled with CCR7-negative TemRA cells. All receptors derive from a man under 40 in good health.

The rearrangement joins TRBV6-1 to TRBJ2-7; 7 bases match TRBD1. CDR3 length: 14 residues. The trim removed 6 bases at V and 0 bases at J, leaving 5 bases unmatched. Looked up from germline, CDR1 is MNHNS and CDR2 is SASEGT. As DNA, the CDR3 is TGTGCCAGCAGACAGGGGAGCATCTCCTACGAGCAGTACTTC. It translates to CASRQGSISYEQYF.

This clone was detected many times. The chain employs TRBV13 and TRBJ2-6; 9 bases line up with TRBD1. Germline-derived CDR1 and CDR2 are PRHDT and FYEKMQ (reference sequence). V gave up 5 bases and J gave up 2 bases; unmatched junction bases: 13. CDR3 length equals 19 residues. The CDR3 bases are TGTGCCAGCAGCCGAATCGTGGACAGGGGTGAAACTGGGGCCAACGTCCTGACTTTC. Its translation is CASSRIVDRGETGANVLTF. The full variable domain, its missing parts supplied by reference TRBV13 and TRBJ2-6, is AAGVIQSPRHLIKEKRETATLKCYPIPRHDTVYWYQQGPGQDPQFLISFYEKMQSDKGSIPDRFSAQQFSDYHSELNMSSLELGDSALYFCASSRIVDRGETGANVLTFGAGSRLTVL.

The CDR3 loop is CASSLVGSSQGMGGEQFF. CDR3 in DNA: TGCGCCAGCAGCTTGGTGGGATCTTCACAGGGGATGGGCGGTGAGCAGTTCTTC. The chain carries TRBV5-1 and TRBJ2-1, with 7 bases aligning to TRBD1. This CDR3 is 18 amino acids long. Trimming removed 0 bases from V and 9 bases from J; junction bases left unmatched: 18. Germline loops: CDR1 SGHRS, CDR2 YFSETQ.

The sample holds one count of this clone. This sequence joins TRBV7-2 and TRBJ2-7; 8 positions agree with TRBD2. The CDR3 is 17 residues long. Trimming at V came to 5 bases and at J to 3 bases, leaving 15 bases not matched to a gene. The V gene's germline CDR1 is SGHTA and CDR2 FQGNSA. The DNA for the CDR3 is TGTGCCAGCAGCGTAGGGACCAGCGGGAGAAGAAACTACGAGCAGTACTTC. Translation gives CASSVGTSGRRNYEQYF. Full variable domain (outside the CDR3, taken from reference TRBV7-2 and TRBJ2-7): GAGVSQSPSNKVTEKGKDVELRCDPISGHTALYWYRQSLGQGLEFLIYFQGNSAPDKSGLPSDRFSAERTGGSVSTLTIQRTQQEDSAVYLCASSVGTSGRRNYEQYFGPGTRLTVT.

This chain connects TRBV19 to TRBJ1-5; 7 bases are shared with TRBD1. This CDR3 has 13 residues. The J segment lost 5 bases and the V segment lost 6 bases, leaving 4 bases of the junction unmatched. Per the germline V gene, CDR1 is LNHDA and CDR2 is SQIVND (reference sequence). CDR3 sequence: CASSPDRDQPQHF. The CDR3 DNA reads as TGTGCCAGTAGCCCCGACAGGGATCAGCCCCAGCATTTT.

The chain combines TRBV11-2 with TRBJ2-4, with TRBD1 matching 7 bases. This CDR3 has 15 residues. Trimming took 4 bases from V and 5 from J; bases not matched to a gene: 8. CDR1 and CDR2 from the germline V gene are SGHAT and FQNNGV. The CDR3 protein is CASSSHRGRENIQYF. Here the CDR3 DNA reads TGTGCCAGCAGCTCCCACAGGGGTCGCGAAAACATTCAGTACTTC.

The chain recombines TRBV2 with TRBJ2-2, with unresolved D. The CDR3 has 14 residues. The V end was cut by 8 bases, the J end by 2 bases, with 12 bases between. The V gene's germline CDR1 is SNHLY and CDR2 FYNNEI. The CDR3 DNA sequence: TGTGCCAGCGTTAAGGATTTCAACACCGGGGAGCTGTTTTTT. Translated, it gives CASVKDFNTGELFF. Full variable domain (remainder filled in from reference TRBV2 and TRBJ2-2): EPEVTQTPSHQVTQMGQEVILRCVPISNHLYFYWYRQILGQKVEFLVSFYNNEISEKSEIFDDQFSVERPDGSNFTLKIRSTKLEDSAMYFCASVKDFNTGELFFGEGSRLTVL.

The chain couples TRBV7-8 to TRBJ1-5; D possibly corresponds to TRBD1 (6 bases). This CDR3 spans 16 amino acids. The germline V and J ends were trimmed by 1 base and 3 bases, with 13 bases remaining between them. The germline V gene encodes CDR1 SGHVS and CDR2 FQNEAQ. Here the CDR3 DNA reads TGTGCCAGCAGCTTAGTAGGGCAGGGGATCAATCAGCCCCAGCATTTT. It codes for CASSLVGQGINQPQHF.

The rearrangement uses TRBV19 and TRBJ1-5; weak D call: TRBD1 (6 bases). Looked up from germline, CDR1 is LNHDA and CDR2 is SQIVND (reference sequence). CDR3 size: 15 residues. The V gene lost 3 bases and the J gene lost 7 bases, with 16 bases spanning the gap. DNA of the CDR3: TGTGCCAGTAGTATGGGGGGCGGCATGGGCCAGCCCCAGCATTTT. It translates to CASSMGGGMGQPQHF.

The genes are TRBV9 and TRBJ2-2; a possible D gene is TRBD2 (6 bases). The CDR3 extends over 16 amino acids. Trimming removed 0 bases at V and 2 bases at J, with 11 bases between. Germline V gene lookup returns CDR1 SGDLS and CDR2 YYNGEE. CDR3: CASSVGGGINTGELFF. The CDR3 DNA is TGTGCCAGCAGCGTAGGTGGCGGGATTAACACCGGGGAGCTGTTTTTT.

The CDR3 protein is CASSQEGLAGTDTQYF. The CDR3 region has the DNA TGTGCCAGCAGCCAAGAGGGACTAGCGGGCACAGATACGCAGTATTTT. The rearrangement joins TRBV9 to TRBJ2-3; 11 bases line up with TRBD2. J lost 1 base, V lost 4 bases, and 5 bases had no gene match. Germline loops: CDR1 SGDLS, CDR2 YYNGEE. The CDR3 runs 16 residues.

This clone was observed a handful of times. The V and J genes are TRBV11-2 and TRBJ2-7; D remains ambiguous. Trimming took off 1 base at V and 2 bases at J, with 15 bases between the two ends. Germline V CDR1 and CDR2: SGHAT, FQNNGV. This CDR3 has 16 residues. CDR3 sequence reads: CASSLGFETYPYEQYF. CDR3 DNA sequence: TGTGCCAGCAGCTTAGGTTTTGAGACATACCCCTACGAGCAGTACTTC.

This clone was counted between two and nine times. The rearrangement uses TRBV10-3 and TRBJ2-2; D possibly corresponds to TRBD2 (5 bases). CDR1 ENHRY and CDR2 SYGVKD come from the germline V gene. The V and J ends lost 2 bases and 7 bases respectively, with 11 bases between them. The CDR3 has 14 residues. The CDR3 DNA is TGTGCCATCAGTGAGGCTTATGAGGGCGGGGAGCTGTTTTTT. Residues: CAISEAYEGGELFF.

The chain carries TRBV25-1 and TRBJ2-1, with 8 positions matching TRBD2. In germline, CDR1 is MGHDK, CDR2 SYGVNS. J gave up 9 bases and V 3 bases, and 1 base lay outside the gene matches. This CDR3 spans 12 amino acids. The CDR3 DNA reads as TGTGCCAGCAGTGACGGGAGGGGTGAGCAGTTCTTC. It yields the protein CASSDGRGEQFF. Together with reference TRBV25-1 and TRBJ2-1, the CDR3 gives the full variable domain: EADIYQTPRYLVIGTGKKITLECSQTMGHDKMYWYQQDPGMELHLIHYSYGVNSTEKGDLSSESTVSRIRTEHFPLTLESARPSHTSQYLCASSDGRGEQFFGPGTRLTVL.

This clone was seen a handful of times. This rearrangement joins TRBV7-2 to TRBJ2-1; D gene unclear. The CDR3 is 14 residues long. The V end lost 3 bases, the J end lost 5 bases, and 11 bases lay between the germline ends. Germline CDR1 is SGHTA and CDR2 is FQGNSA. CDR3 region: CASSLVLRHNEQFF. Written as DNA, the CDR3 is TGTGCCAGCAGCTTGGTTCTGCGCCACAATGAGCAGTTCTTC.

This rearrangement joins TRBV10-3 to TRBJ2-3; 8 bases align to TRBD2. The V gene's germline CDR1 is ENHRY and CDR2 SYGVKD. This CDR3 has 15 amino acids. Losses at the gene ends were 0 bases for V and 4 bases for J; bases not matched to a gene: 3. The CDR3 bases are TGTGCCATCAGTGAGTCCGCGGGAGGTCCAGATACGCAGTATTTT. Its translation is CAISESAGGPDTQYF.